The 6 T cell receptor beta chains below all came from one sample that was sequenced in a study of cytomegalovirus exposure and HLA in healthy donors. PCR employed 60 Vbeta and 13 Jbeta primers. The data were produced by immunoSEQ multiplex PCR, yet TCRdb's version contains in-frame clones alone and is incomplete. The repertoire has more than 95,000 clones, about a tenth of them found once; the top ten carry approximately 6%. The specimen sequenced was PBMCs. The source of these receptors is a man aged 35-49 years in good health and CMV-seropositive.

This clone was observed a few times. This chain joins TRBV19 and TRBJ1-5, with TRBD1 identical over 7 bases. Trimming cost V 6 bases and J 0 bases; bases outside gene matches: 5. The germline V gene encodes CDR1 LNHDA and CDR2 SQIVND (reference sequence). CDR3 length: 15 amino acids. The CDR3, as DNA: TGTGCCAGTAGCCCCCAGGGGGATAGCAATCAGCCCCAGCATTTT. Amino acid sequence: CASSPQGDSNQPQHF.

The chain uses TRBV25-1 and TRBJ2-1; 10 nucleotides align to TRBD1. The germline CDR1 and CDR2 sequences are MGHDK and SYGVNS. The CDR3 extends over 16 amino acids. V shed 1 base and J 8 bases; nucleotides not matched to a gene: 8. CDR3 protein: CASSESGTGVDYEQFF. CDR3 in DNA: TGTGCCAGCAGTGAATCAGGGACAGGGGTTGATTATGAGCAGTTCTTC.

Only a few counts were recorded for this clone. CDR3 coding DNA: TGTGCCAGCAGCGCAAGCGTAGGATCCGAGAGGGAGCTGTTTTTT. It specifies CASSASVGSERELFF. This chain links TRBV7-9 with TRBJ2-2; the D is unclear. Germline V lookup: CDR1 SEHNR, CDR2 FQNEAQ (reference sequence). V was trimmed by 5 bases and J by 9 bases, leaving 19 bases between them. CDR3 length: 15 amino acids.

This sequence joins TRBV7-2 and TRBJ2-7, with 10 bases fitting TRBD2. The CDR3 is 14 residues long. Germline V gives CDR1 SGHTA, CDR2 FQGNSA. The trim removed 9 bases at V and 2 bases at J, leaving 7 bases unmatched. The CDR3 reads CASSLAGVTYEQYF. The CDR3 DNA reads TGTGCCAGTAGCCTAGCGGGAGTTACCTACGAGCAGTACTTC.

This clone appeared a few times. The gene calls are TRBV2 and TRBJ1-3; D unclear. The germline V gene has CDR1 SNHLY and CDR2 FYNNEI. The CDR3 totals 12 residues. V dropped 1 base and J dropped 6 bases, with 4 bases sitting between them. CDR3 sequence reads: CASSEVANTIYF. DNA for the CDR3: TGTGCCAGCAGTGAAGTGGCAAACACCATATATTTT.

V is TRBV4-1 and J is TRBJ2-4, with D perhaps TRBD1 (6 bases). CDR3 length: 16 amino acids. The germline V and J ends were trimmed by 5 bases and 0 bases, with 14 bases remaining between them. The germline CDR1 and CDR2 sequences are MGHRA and YSYEKL. The CDR3 DNA reads as TGCGCCAGCAGCAAAGGACAGACAGTAGCCAAAAACATTCAGTACTTC. Residues: CASSKGQTVAKNIQYF.